Listed below are T cell receptor beta chains from one sample, sequenced in a study of cytomegalovirus exposure and HLA in healthy donors. Some clones are missing from TCRdb's copy, which holds only in-frame ones; the method was immunoSEQ multiplex PCR. The table has about 100,000 clones, about 76% seen once; the top ten hold 6.5% to 9%. Input material: PBMCs. Receptors were obtained from a man aged 40-49 years in good health and CMV-seropositive. Each CDR3 is given with its conserved first and last residue. The order of the fields is clone size, J gene, V gene, D gene, CDR3 DNA, CDR3 protein. A D gene is named only where the DNA matches it firmly. Size is omitted from some rows. Given values are once, few, many or a class for expanded clones.

. TRBJ1-5 TRBV12-1 . TGTGCCGACCCCTTCCCGGAGGCTTTTCAGCCCCAGCATTTT CADPFPEAFQPQHF
. TRBJ2-3 TRBV5-1 . TGCGCCAGCAGCTTGGGCCCCGGACTTACTTCCCCGGATACGCAGTATTTT CASSLGPGLTSPDTQYF
. TRBJ2-1 TRBV2 . TGTGCCAGCAGGGTAACTAGCTCGGATGAGCAGTTCTTC CASRVTSSDEQFF
few TRBJ2-3 TRBV11-2 . TGTGCCAGCCCCCGGGGAAGGACAGATACGCAGTATTTT CASPRGRTDTQYF
. TRBJ2-7 TRBV19 TRBD2 TGTGCCAGTAACTCGGAAGAGGGAGGGCCGGGAGAGCAGTACTTC CASNSEEGGPGEQYF
. TRBJ2-7 TRBV5-1 TRBD1 TGCGCCAGCAGCTTCCGACAGGGGGAGAACGAGCAGTACTTC CASSFRQGENEQYF
few TRBJ2-1 TRBV5-4 TRBD1 TGTGCCAGCAGCTTGGACCCAGACAGGGTGCACGGTGAGCAGTTCTTC CASSLDPDRVHGEQFF
. TRBJ1-4 TRBV5-6 TRBD1 TGTGCCAGCAGCTTGGTACAGGGGGCGGGGGAAAAACTGTTTTTT CASSLVQGAGEKLFF
once TRBJ2-5 TRBV4-3 . TGCGCCAGCAGCCAAGATTGGCAGGAGACCCAGTACTTC CASSQDWQETQYF
. TRBJ1-2 TRBV5-4 TRBD1 TGTGCCAGCAGCTTGGACGAGGACAGGGGGCATGGCTACACCTTC CASSLDEDRGHGYTF
few TRBJ2-7 TRBV4-1 TRBD1 TGCGCCAGCAGCCCACTCGGGACAGGGTTTTACGAGCAGTACTTC CASSPLGTGFYEQYF
once TRBJ2-5 TRBV6-5 TRBD2 TGTGCCACCCGACTAGCGGGGGGGAAGGAGACCCAGTACTTC CATRLAGGKETQYF
. TRBJ2-7 TRBV9 . TGTGCCAGCAGCGTAAGCGGAGGCTCCTACGAGCAGTACTTC CASSVSGGSYEQYF